The 15 T cell receptor beta chains given below trace back to one sample, sequenced in a study of blood T cell repertoires in COVID-19. The assay was immunoSEQ multiplex PCR, and TCRdb's table has in-frame clones only and misses some. The sample carries almost 400,000 clones, roughly 90% recorded once. The source material was PBMCs or T cells enriched from blood (not recorded which). The receptors come from a woman in her 30s with acute COVID-19.

The V call is TRBV9, the J call TRBJ2-2; 9 bases are shared with TRBD1. The V gene end was trimmed by 3 bases and the J gene end by 2 bases; junction bases not matched to a gene: 8. The germline V gene has CDR1 SGDLS and CDR2 YYNGEE. The CDR3 has 17 amino acids. CDR3 sequence (DNA): TGTGCCAGCAGCGGAGCCGGGACAGGGCTTAACACCGGGGAGCTGTTTTTT. It encodes CASSGAGTGLNTGELFF.

The chain uses TRBV9 and TRBJ1-2; the match to TRBD1 covers 9 bases. This CDR3 spans 20 amino acids. After removal of 3 bases from V and 0 bases from J, the junction contained 18 bases not matched to a gene. Per germline, CDR1 SGDLS and CDR2 YYNGEE. In nucleotides, the CDR3 is TGTGCCAGCAGCGCCCAGACAGGGGGACTTCATCCTCAAGCTAACTATGGCTACACCTTC. Translation: CASSAQTGGLHPQANYGYTF.

V and J are TRBV27 and TRBJ1-2, with D possibly being TRBD1 (5 bases). Trimming took off 6 bases at V and 5 bases at J, with 10 bases between the two ends. The V gene's germline CDR1 is MNHEY and CDR2 SMNVEV (reference sequence). The length of the CDR3 is 12 residues. CDR3: CASSERGYGYTF. DNA for the CDR3: TGTGCCAGCAGCGAACGGGGGTATGGCTACACCTTC.

The chain combines TRBV29-1 with TRBJ1-2; TRBD1 might be the D (5 bases). Germline values: CDR1 SQVTM, CDR2 ANQGSEA. V was trimmed by 6 bases and J by 5 bases, leaving 19 bases between them. This CDR3 is built from 14 residues. Here the CDR3 reads CSVNDLREEYGYTF. The CDR3 DNA follows: TGCAGCGTCAACGACCTCAGGGAAGAGTATGGCTACACCTTC.

The rearrangement links TRBV10-1 to TRBJ1-6; possibly TRBD1 for D (5 bases). Trimming stripped 6 bases from V and 0 bases from J, with 15 bases between. The CDR3 length is 17 residues. The V gene's germline CDR1 is WNHNN and CDR2 SYGVQD (reference sequence). In nucleotides, the CDR3 is TGCGCCAGCAGAGCGTACAGGAATAGCTCCTATAATTCACCCCTCCACTTT. Translating it yields CASRAYRNSSYNSPLHF.

J is TRBJ2-1 and V is TRBV30; 9 positions agree with TRBD1. The V gene's germline CDR1 is GTSNPN and CDR2 SVGIG (reference sequence). Germline trimming cut 4 bases from V and 8 bases from J; bases unmatched to any gene: 12. The CDR3 consists of 15 residues. The CDR3 DNA sequence: TGTGCCTGGACCCGACGGGGACAGGGAACCCATGAGCAGTTCTTC. Protein: CAWTRRGQGTHEQFF.

This clone was recorded only once. The V and J genes are TRBV27 and TRBJ1-1; TRBD1 matches at 10 bases. This CDR3 spans 16 amino acids. In germline, CDR1 is MNHEY, CDR2 SMNVEV (reference sequence). After removal of 7 bases from V and 5 bases from J, the junction contained 13 bases not matched to a gene. CDR3 protein: CASIPTGGSVYTEAFF. CDR3 nucleotides: TGTGCCAGCATCCCGACAGGGGGCTCGGTATATACTGAAGCTTTCTTT.

V is TRBV19 and J is TRBJ1-5; 7 bases match TRBD1. The germline gives CDR1 LNHDA, CDR2 SQIVND (reference sequence). Trimming took 6 bases from V and 1 from J; bases not matched to a gene: 3. The CDR3 loop spans 14 amino acids. The CDR3 here is CASRTGVSNQPQHF. CDR3 coding DNA: TGTGCCAGTAGAACAGGGGTAAGCAATCAGCCCCAGCATTTT. Full variable domain (missing parts from reference TRBV19 and TRBJ1-5): DGGITQSPKYLFRKEGQNVTLSCEQNLNHDAMYWYRQDPGQGLRLIYYSQIVNDFQKGDIAEGYSVSREKKESFPLTVTSAQKNPTAFYLCASRTGVSNQPQHFGDGTRLSIL.

This clone showed up just once. J is TRBJ1-2 and V is TRBV5-4, with TRBD1 matching 9 bases. This CDR3 is built from 15 residues. J was trimmed by 4 bases and V by 4 bases; bases with no gene match: 8. The germline V gene encodes CDR1 SGHNT and CDR2 YYREEE (reference sequence). CDR3 DNA: TGTGCCAGCAGCAGCAAGGACAGGGGACTCTATGGCTACACCTTC. Translation: CASSSKDRGLYGYTF.

This chain links TRBV27 with TRBJ2-2, with 9 bases aligning to TRBD1. The germline V gene has CDR1 MNHEY and CDR2 SMNVEV (reference sequence). The CDR3 is made up of 15 amino acids. J was trimmed by 4 bases and V by 5 bases; bases with no gene match: 5. CDR3 region: CASSPGQGRTGELFF. The DNA for the CDR3 is TGTGCCAGCAGTCCCGGACAGGGGCGCACCGGGGAGCTGTTTTTT.

This clone has more than one count but fewer than ten. CDR3 coding DNA: TGTGCCAGCAGTGATGAGGGCAGGATGTATAGCAATCAGCCCCAGCATTTT. It codes for CASSDEGRMYSNQPQHF. The chain employs TRBV6-1 and TRBJ1-5; no clear D gene. CDR3 size: 17 residues. Germline V gene lookup returns CDR1 MNHNS and CDR2 SASEGT. The germline V and J ends were trimmed by 3 bases and 0 bases, with 15 bases remaining between them.

V is TRBV27 and J is TRBJ1-1; D not resolved. The CDR3 extends over 13 amino acids. V was cut by 4 bases and J by 5 bases, with 11 bases left in between. Germline V gene sequence: CDR1 MNHEY, CDR2 SMNVEV (reference sequence). CDR3 residues: CASSSVAGTEAFF. CDR3 nucleotides: TGTGCCAGCAGTTCGGTGGCAGGAACTGAAGCTTTCTTT.

V is TRBV25-1 and J is TRBJ2-7; D ambiguous. Trimming removed 5 bases at V and 2 bases at J, with 16 bases between. The V gene's germline CDR1 is MGHDK and CDR2 SYGVNS. The length of the CDR3 is 15 residues. This CDR3 is CASSSSQRMAYEQYF. The CDR3 DNA follows: TGTGCCAGCAGTAGTTCACAGAGAATGGCCTACGAGCAGTACTTC.

This chain joins TRBV12-5 and TRBJ2-1; 9 bases are a match to TRBD1. The CDR3 runs to 16 residues. The germline gives CDR1 LGHNT, CDR2 FRNRAP. The J segment lost 2 bases and the V segment lost 4 bases, leaving 6 bases of the junction unmatched. The CDR3, as DNA: TGTGCTAGTGGTTCAAGACAGGGGGAGGCCTACAATGAGCAGTTCTTC. It translates to CASGSRQGEAYNEQFF. Variable domain in full (rest from reference TRBV12-5 and TRBJ2-1): DARVTQTPRHKVTEMGQEVTMRCQPILGHNTVFWYRQTMMQGLELLAYFRNRAPLDDSGMPKDRFSAEMPDATLATLKIQPSEPRDSAVYFCASGSRQGEAYNEQFFGPGTRLTVL.

The gene calls are TRBV6-5 and TRBJ1-1, with D maybe TRBD1 (5 bases). The CDR3 is 13 amino acids. The V end lost 5 bases, the J end lost 6 bases, and 13 bases lay between the germline ends. CDR1 and CDR2 from the germline V gene are MNHEY and SVGAGI. This chain's CDR3 is CASSRGGGAEAFF. The CDR3 region has the DNA TGTGCCAGCAGTCGTGGGGGAGGGGCTGAAGCTTTCTTT.